This TCR beta chain came from a study of blood T cell repertoires in COVID-19. Study details: Samples representing acute and convalescent COVID-19 were sourced from the United States, Italy and Spain. Sources were T cells, B-cell-depleted T cells, or PBMCs; the material itself was cDNA or gDNA.

The CDR3 is 13 residues long. Germline loops: CDR1 SQVTM, CDR2 ANQGSEA. Trimming stripped 4 bases from V and 1 base from J, with 11 bases between. As originally analysed: Estimation of nucleated cell counts was performed using reference gene primer amplification. The assay was immunoSEQ multiplex PCR, and TCRdb's table has in-frame clones only and misses some. For V, J and clone size, that table is used; D and trimming come from the DNA. Of about 40,000 clones listed, about nine tenths are singletons. The chain links TRBV29-1 to TRBJ2-7; a weak D match, TRBD1 (5 bases). The sample consisted of peripheral blood. This receptor was identified in a woman in her 30s in a cohort sampled during active COVID-19. The CDR3 DNA sequence: TGCAGCGTTGGCAAGACAGATTCCTACGAGCAGTACTTC. Its protein product is CSVGKTDSYEQYF.